The clone carrying this TCR beta chain showed up just once. This entry belongs to a study of blood T cell repertoires in COVID-19. Study as a whole: There were acute and convalescent COVID-19 samples, and they came from the United States, Italy and Spain. Sources were T cells, B-cell-depleted T cells, or PBMCs; the material itself was cDNA or gDNA.

The ends were cut back, 4 bases at V and 0 bases at J, with 19 bases in the middle. The CDR3 is made up of 18 amino acids. CDR1 is LGHDT, CDR2 YNNKEL, per germline (reference sequence). Per the authors' pipeline: Scientists estimated how many nucleated cells there were by amplifying reference gene primers. The repertoire was sequenced with immunoSEQ multiplex PCR; TCRdb's copy has only in-frame clones and lacks some. V, J and clone size reflect that table, while D and trimming were determined from the DNA. This sample has roughly 120,000 clones, with 70% to 80% found just once. This rearrangement joins TRBV3-1 (or the pseudogene TRBV3-2) to TRBJ2-4; maybe TRBD2 (7 bases). The sequencing sample was made of peripheral blood. The source is a human donor in a cohort sampled during active COVID-19. Here the CDR3 DNA reads TGTGCCAGCAGCCCCCAAGGGGGGGCGAACTTAGCCAAAAACATTCAGTACTTC. It encodes CASSPQGGANLAKNIQYF.